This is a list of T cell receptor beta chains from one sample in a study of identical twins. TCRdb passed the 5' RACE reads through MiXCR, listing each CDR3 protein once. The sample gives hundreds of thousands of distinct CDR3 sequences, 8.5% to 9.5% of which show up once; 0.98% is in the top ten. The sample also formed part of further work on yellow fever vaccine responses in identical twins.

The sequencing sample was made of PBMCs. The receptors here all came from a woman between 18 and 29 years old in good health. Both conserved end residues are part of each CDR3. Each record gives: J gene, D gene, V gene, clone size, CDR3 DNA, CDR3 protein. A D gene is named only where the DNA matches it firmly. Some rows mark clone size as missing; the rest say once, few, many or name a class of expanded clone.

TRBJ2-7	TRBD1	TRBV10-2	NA	TGCGCCACTGCCGGACAGGGGGCTCCCTACGAGCAGTACTTC	CATAGQGAPYEQYF
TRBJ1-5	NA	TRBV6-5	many	TGTGCCAGCAGTTACCCCGGGGGCAATCAGCCCCAGCATTTT	CASSYPGGNQPQHF
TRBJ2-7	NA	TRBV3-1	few	TGTGCCAGCAGCCAGACGGTGGACGAGCAGTACTTC	CASSQTVDEQYF
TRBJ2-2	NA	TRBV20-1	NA	TGCAGTGCTCTCAAAGGGAGACAGGGAGGAACCGGGGAGCTGTTTTTT	CSALKGRQGGTGELFF
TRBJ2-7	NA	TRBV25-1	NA	TGTGCCAGCAGATCCGGGACGGTCTACGAGCAGTACTTC	CASRSGTVYEQYF
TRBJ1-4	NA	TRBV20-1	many	TGCAGTGCTCAAGGGGGGCTTAATGAAAAACTGTTTTTT	CSAQGGLNEKLFF
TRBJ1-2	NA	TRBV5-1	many	TGCGCCAGCAGCTCACATGCGGGCGGGGGTAACTATGGCTACACCTTC	CASSSHAGGGNYGYTF
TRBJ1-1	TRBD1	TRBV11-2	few	TGTGCCAGCAGCTTAGAGGAGGGGGCGCGCAGGAACACTGAAGCTTTCTTT	CASSLEEGARRNTEAFF
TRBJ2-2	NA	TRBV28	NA	TGTGCCAGCAGTTTTCGGGTGGGCGCCGGGGAGCTGTTTTTT	CASSFRVGAGELFF
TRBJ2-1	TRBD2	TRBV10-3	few	TGTGCCATCAGTGACGGGACACTAGCGGGAGGATACAATGAGCAGTTCTTC	CAISDGTLAGGYNEQFF
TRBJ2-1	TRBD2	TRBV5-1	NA	TGCGCCAGCAGCTTGACGGGAGGGCCGGATGAGCAGTTCTTC	CASSLTGGPDEQFF
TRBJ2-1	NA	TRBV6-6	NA	TGTGCCAGCAGTTACGGGGGTGCCCAGTTCTTC	CASSYGGAQFF
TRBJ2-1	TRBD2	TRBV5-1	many	TGCGCCAGCAGCCCCAATGACCCGGGACTAGCGGGATATAACAATGAGCAGTTCTTC	CASSPNDPGLAGYNNEQFF
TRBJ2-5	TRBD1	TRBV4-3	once	TGCGCCAGCAGCCAAGACAGGGGGCGTCGTGGTGAGACCCAGTACTTC	CASSQDRGRRGETQYF
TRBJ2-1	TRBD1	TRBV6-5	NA	TGTGCCAGCAGTTACTCATCAACGGACAGGGCCAACAATGAGCAGTTCTTC	CASSYSSTDRANNEQFF
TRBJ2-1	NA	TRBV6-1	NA	TGTGCCAGCAGTGAAGGTTGGAATGAGCAGTTCTTC	CASSEGWNEQFF
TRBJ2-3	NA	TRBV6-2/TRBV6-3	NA	TGTGCCAGCAGTTACGGCGTCGCGGACACAGATACGCAGTATTTT	CASSYGVADTDTQYF
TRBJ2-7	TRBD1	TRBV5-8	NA	TGTGCCAGCAGCTTGGGGACAGGAAACTCCTACGAGCAGTGCTTC	CASSLGTGNSYEQCF
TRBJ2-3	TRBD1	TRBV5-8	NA	TGTGCCAGCAGCCCGCAGGGGGCCGGTCCAGATACGCAGTATTTT	CASSPQGAGPDTQYF
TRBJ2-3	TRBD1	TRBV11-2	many	TGTGCCAGCAGATCCACAGGGGGCTATACGCAGTATTTT	CASRSTGGYTQYF
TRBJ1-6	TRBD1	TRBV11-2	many	TGTGCCAGCAGCGAGGGGGGAGGGGGCTACTCACCCCTCCACTTT	CASSEGGGGYSPLHF
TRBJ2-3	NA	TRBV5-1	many	TGCGCCAGCAGATCCACCATTGGCGGTACTAGCACAGATACGCAGTATTTT	CASRSTIGGTSTDTQYF
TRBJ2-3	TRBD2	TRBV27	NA	TGTGCCAGCGCAAGACTAGCGAGCACAGATACGCAGTATTTT	CASARLASTDTQYF
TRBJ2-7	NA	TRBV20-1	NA	TGCAGTGCTAGTTGGGGGCTCGGCGAGCAGTACTTC	CSASWGLGEQYF
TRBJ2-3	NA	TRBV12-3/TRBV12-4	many	TGTGCCAGCAGTTTGTCCGACAGATTCACAGATACGCAGTATTTT	CASSLSDRFTDTQYF
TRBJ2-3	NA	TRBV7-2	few	TGTGCCAGCAGCTTAGGGGCCCAATACTCTAGCACAGATACGCAGTATTTT	CASSLGAQYSSTDTQYF
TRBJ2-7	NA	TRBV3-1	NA	TGTGCCAGCAGCCAAGAGGACGTTGCCTACGAGCAGTACTTC	CASSQEDVAYEQYF
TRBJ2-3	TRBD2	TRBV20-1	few	TGCAGTGCTAGAAAGCGGGGGGTCTCAGATACGCAGTATTTT	CSARKRGVSDTQYF
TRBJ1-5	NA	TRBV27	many	TGTGCCACCTCCCCAGGAGCCAGGGGCCAGCCCCAGCATTTT	CATSPGARGQPQHF
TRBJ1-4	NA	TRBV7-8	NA	TGTGCCAGCAGCTTAGGAGGGAGCTCGGGCGAAAAACTGTTTTTT	CASSLGGSSGEKLFF
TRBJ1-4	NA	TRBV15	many	TGTGCCACCAGCAGAGAAGATGAAAAACTGTTTTTT	CATSREDEKLFF
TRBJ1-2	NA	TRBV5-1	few	TGCGCCAGCAGCACGGGCCTTAACTATGGCTACACCTTC	CASSTGLNYGYTF
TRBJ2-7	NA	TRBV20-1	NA	TGCAGTGCTAGAGAGGGCGACGAGCAGTACTTC	CSAREGDEQYF
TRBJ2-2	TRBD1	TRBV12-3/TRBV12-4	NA	TGTGCCAGCAGTTTTTACGCAGGGGGCTACACCGGGGAGCTGTTTTTT	CASSFYAGGYTGELFF
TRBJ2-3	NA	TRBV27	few	TGTGCCAGCAGTCCCAGATCCTGGCAAACTAGCACAGATACGCAGTATTTT	CASSPRSWQTSTDTQYF
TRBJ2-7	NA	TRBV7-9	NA	TGTGCCAGCAGCTTAGCGGATGGGGAGACCTACGAGCAGTACTTC	CASSLADGETYEQYF
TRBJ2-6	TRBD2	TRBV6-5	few	TGTGCCAGCAGTTACTCGACTAGCGGGAGTTCTTCTGGGGCCAACGTCCTGACTTTC	CASSYSTSGSSSGANVLTF
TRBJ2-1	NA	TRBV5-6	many	TGTGCCAGCAGCATCGGCCGGGCGGATTTCAATGAGCAGTTCTTC	CASSIGRADFNEQFF
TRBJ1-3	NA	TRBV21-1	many	TGTGCCAGCAGCAAATCAGGGCCAGGAAACACCATATATTTT	CASSKSGPGNTIYF
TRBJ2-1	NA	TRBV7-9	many	TGTGCCAGCAGCTCGACATTTTCTGAGCAGTTCTTC	CASSSTFSEQFF
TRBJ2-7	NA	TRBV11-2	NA	TGTGCCTCCCGGGACATGCTCTACGAGCAGTACTTC	CASRDMLYEQYF